These 2 T cell receptor beta chains share one sample of origin, sequenced in a study of beta chain features in type 1 diabetes. As every portion of the isolated RNA was reverse transcribed, the sequencing read expressed TCRB transcripts. The repertoire was sequenced with immunoSEQ multiplex PCR; TCRdb's copy has only in-frame clones and lacks some. The table has about 350,000 clones, about 20% seen once. Sample: naive CD4+ T cells from blood. The receptors come from a woman aged 18 to 35 in good health.

The genes are TRBV15 and TRBJ1-1; no clear D. CDR1 is LNHNV, CDR2 YYDKDF, per germline (reference sequence). CDR3 size: 13 residues. V was shortened by 8 bases and J by 0 bases, with 10 bases between the two germline ends. The CDR3 sequence: CATGPQVNTEAFF. As DNA, the CDR3 is TGTGCCACCGGGCCTCAAGTGAACACTGAAGCTTTCTTT.

In this sample, this clone turned up a few times. The rearrangement joins TRBV7-9 to TRBJ2-1, with 12 nucleotides matching TRBD1. Losses at the gene ends were 11 bases for V and 0 bases for J; bases not matched to a gene: 8. CDR1 SEHNR and CDR2 FQNEAQ come from the germline V gene (reference sequence). The CDR3 is 16 residues long. This CDR3 reads CASQGQGAGSYNEQFF. The CDR3 DNA is TGTGCCTCCCAGGGACAGGGGGCCGGCTCCTACAATGAGCAGTTCTTC. The full variable domain, completed using reference TRBV7-9 and TRBJ2-1, is DTGVSQNPRHKITKRGQNVTFRCDPISEHNRLYWYRQTLGQGPEFLTYFQNEAQLEKSRLLSDRFSAERPKGSFSTLEIQRTEQGDSAMYLCASQGQGAGSYNEQFFGPGTRLTVL.